This passage covers 14 T cell receptor beta chains from one sample sequenced in a study of post-analysis software for immune sequencing data. Their target antigens are unknown. Regarding the study as a whole: Controls had lower frequencies than patients of four or five TRBV segments, which included TRBV5-6, TRBV5-1 and TRBV20-1.

The library was made from cDNA and included unique molecular identifiers. TCRdb used MiXCR to reprocess the PCR reads, holding one entry per CDR3 protein. The table includes roughly 620,000 distinct CDR3 sequences, around 47% detected once. Sequencing used blood. These receptors came from a girl between 10 and 17 years old with multiple sclerosis.

This chain joins TRBV24-1 and TRBJ2-5; D is unclear. Germline lookup yields CDR1 KGHDR and CDR2 SFDVKD. CDR3 length: 14 residues. V was shortened by 4 bases and J by 3 bases, with 11 bases between the two germline ends. This CDR3 reads CATSDPGPKETQYF. The CDR3 region has the DNA TGTGCCACCAGTGACCCGGGTCCCAAAGAGACCCAGTACTTC.

This clonotype was detected many times. V and J are TRBV12-3 or TRBV12-4 and TRBJ2-1, with D tentatively TRBD2 (6 bases). This CDR3 contains 14 residues. V shed 6 bases and J shed 5 bases, with 14 bases lying between them. CDR3 sequence (DNA): TGTGCCAGCAGAGCCGACACGGGAGACAATGAGCAGTTCTTC. It encodes CASRADTGDNEQFF.

This clonotype was picked up a small number of times. The chain has TRBV29-1 and TRBJ2-7; no firm D call. From germline, CDR1 is SQVTM and CDR2 ANQGSEA. The length of the CDR3 is 11 residues. Trimming stripped 7 bases from V and 4 bases from J, with 11 bases between. CDR3 sequence (DNA): TGCAGCGCTGAGCTGGGGTACGAGCAGTACTTC. As protein: CSAELGYEQYF.

This chain joins TRBV3-1 and TRBJ2-7; D tentatively reads TRBD1 or TRBD2 (5 bases each). The CDR3 contains 15 residues. Per the germline V gene, CDR1 is LGHDT and CDR2 is YNNKEL (reference sequence). Trimming stripped 0 bases from V and 3 bases from J, with 12 bases between. CDR3 protein: CASSQELVRGYEQYF. CDR3 nucleotide sequence: TGTGCCAGCAGCCAAGAACTAGTAAGGGGCTACGAGCAGTACTTC.

This clonotype was seen a handful of times. The V call is TRBV4-2, the J call TRBJ2-3; D might be TRBD2 (6 bases). This CDR3 contains 15 residues. V was shortened by 2 bases and J by 5 bases, with 14 bases between the two germline ends. Germline loops: CDR1 LGHNA, CDR2 YNFKEQ. The CDR3: CASSQQRVEKDTQYF. The CDR3 coding sequence is TGTGCCAGCAGCCAACAGCGGGTGGAGAAAGATACGCAGTATTTT.

This chain's CDR3 is CSLIREVSDTQYF. CDR3 sequence (DNA): TGCAGCCTTATCAGGGAAGTCTCAGATACGCAGTATTTT. V and J are TRBV29-1 and TRBJ2-3, with D possibly being TRBD1 (5 bases). V was cut by 8 bases and J by 4 bases, with 16 bases left in between. This CDR3 comprises 13 residues. Germline CDR1 and CDR2: SQVTM and ANQGSEA.

V is TRBV7-9 and J is TRBJ1-2; D is undetermined. This CDR3 contains 13 residues. The germline V gene has CDR1 SEHNR and CDR2 FQNEAQ (reference sequence). Trimming cost V 4 bases and J 6 bases, with 12 bases left between them. The CDR3 nucleotides are TGTGCCAGCAGCTGGAAGTGGGAGGATGGCTACACCTTC. Translation gives CASSWKWEDGYTF.

V is TRBV29-1 and J is TRBJ1-2, with D possibly matching TRBD1 (6 bases). The CDR3 consists of 13 residues. Germline-derived CDR1 and CDR2 are SQVTM and ANQGSEA. The CDR3 spells CTSSRGEDYGYTF. The CDR3 DNA reads as TGCACCAGTTCCAGGGGCGAAGACTATGGCTACACCTTC.

V gene TRBV3-1 combines with J gene TRBJ1-2; weak D call: TRBD1 (5 bases). Germline values: CDR1 LGHDT, CDR2 YNNKEL (reference sequence). The CDR3 loop spans 13 amino acids. Trimming took off 8 bases at V and 7 bases at J, with 17 bases between the two ends. CDR3 loop: CASRAPGHGGYTF. CDR3 nucleotides: TGTGCCAGCCGAGCGCCAGGGCATGGTGGCTACACCTTC.

Many counts were recorded for this clonotype. This chain joins TRBV12-3 or TRBV12-4 and TRBJ2-7, with D tentatively TRBD1 (5 bases). With 1 base removed from V and 4 bases from J, the gap between germline ends came to 8 bases. This CDR3 spans 13 amino acids. CDR3 nucleotide sequence: TGTGCCAGCAGTTTAGATCAGGGATACGAGCAGTACTTC. It specifies CASSLDQGYEQYF.

The gene calls are TRBV29-1 and TRBJ2-1, with a tentative D call TRBD1 (6 bases). The ends were cut back, 8 bases at V and 4 bases at J, with 15 bases in the middle. The CDR3 is made up of 13 amino acids. In germline, CDR1 is SQVTM, CDR2 ANQGSEA. CDR3 in DNA: TGCAGCACTGGGGGCGGCTGGTACAATGAGCAGTTCTTC. Translation: CSTGGGWYNEQFF.

This sequence joins TRBV28 and TRBJ2-1; D unclear. The CDR3 length is 15 residues. CDR1 and CDR2 (germline): MDHEN, SYDVKM. V dropped 4 bases and J dropped 4 bases, with 14 bases sitting between them. The CDR3 region is CASSSWNPPYNEQFF. The CDR3 DNA follows: TGTGCCAGCAGTTCCTGGAACCCCCCTTACAATGAGCAGTTCTTC.

The chain links TRBV4-1 to TRBJ2-7, with TRBD1 as a possible D gene (5 bases). This CDR3 is built from 14 residues. Per the germline V gene, CDR1 is MGHRA and CDR2 is YSYEKL. The V and J ends lost 4 bases and 0 bases respectively, with 10 bases between them. The CDR3 nucleotides are TGCGCCAGCAGCCGGGGCCCGTTCTCCTACGAGCAGTACTTC. Its translation: CASSRGPFSYEQYF.

J is TRBJ1-1 and V is TRBV9, with D tentatively TRBD1 (6 bases). Trimming left V 4 bases short and J 1 base short, with 11 bases between. CDR1 SGDLS and CDR2 YYNGEE come from the germline V gene. The CDR3 runs to 14 residues. The CDR3 DNA follows: TGTGCCAGCAGCATAGGGGGAGAGAACACTGAAGCTTTCTTT. Its translation: CASSIGGENTEAFF.